Sequencing of this T cell receptor beta chain was carried out in a study of blood T cell repertoires in COVID-19. Study background: The cDNA or gDNA used as material had been derived from T cells, B-cell-depleted T cells, or PBMCs.

Assay used: immunoSEQ multiplex PCR; TCRdb lists only in-frame clones, some missing. The table includes approximately 200,000 clones, 84% detected once. The germline gives CDR1 LGHNA, CDR2 YSLEER. V dropped 3 bases and J dropped 4 bases, with 13 bases sitting between them. The CDR3 consists of 15 residues. The TCR comes from a woman aged 55-70 years who had recovered from COVID-19. The chain recombines TRBV4-3 with TRBJ2-1; possible D gene TRBD2, 5 bases. The sample consisted of peripheral blood. CDR3 amino acids: CASSHRGTNYNEQFF. In DNA form, the CDR3 reads TGCGCCAGCAGCCATCGGGGAACCAATTACAATGAGCAGTTCTTC.